Each of the 12 T cell receptor beta chains below was sequenced from the same sample in a study of T-cell memory formation after mild COVID-19. TCRdb re-called the 5' RACE reads with MiXCR, one entry per CDR3 protein. The table has 250,000 to 350,000 distinct CDR3 sequences, roughly 15% seen once. Specimen: PBMCs or a T cell subset sorted from them (not recorded which). Receptors were obtained from a man in his late teens or twenties who had mild COVID-19 (a few samples of this study predate the infection). Cell type and time point are not known.

This clonotype was observed a handful of times. V and J are TRBV4-1 and TRBJ2-6; D is possibly TRBD1 (6 bases). Germline-derived CDR1 and CDR2 are MGHRA and YSYEKL. The V and J ends lost 0 bases and 2 bases respectively, with 17 bases between them. The CDR3 totals 19 residues. The CDR3 DNA sequence: TGCGCCAGCAGCCAAGATCGTGCACAGGGTGGCGCTGGGGCCAACGTCCTGACTTTC. Its protein product is CASSQDRAQGGAGANVLTF.

The chain recombines TRBV4-2 with TRBJ2-2, with TRBD2 matching 10 bases. V dropped 1 base and J dropped 3; count of bases not matched to a gene: 5. The CDR3 consists of 17 residues. Germline CDR1 LGHNA, CDR2 YNFKEQ. CDR3 coding DNA: TGTGCCAGCAGCCAAGGGGAGCGGGGGGGTTACACCGGGGAGCTGTTTTTT. It translates to CASSQGERGGYTGELFF.

This clonotype was counted between two and nine times. The chain uses TRBV15 and TRBJ1-2; 8 nucleotides line up with TRBD1. The CDR3 has 14 residues. V dropped 8 bases and J dropped 8; count of bases not matched to a gene: 13. Germline V gene lookup returns CDR1 LNHNV and CDR2 YYDKDF (reference sequence). CDR3 bases: TGTGCCACCGCTTCCAGGGGGCAGGCCGACGGCTACACCTTC. This gives the protein CATASRGQADGYTF.

This clonotype appeared a few times. The rearrangement uses TRBV5-1 and TRBJ2-3, with 7 positions matching TRBD1. Germline trimming cut 8 bases from V and 3 bases from J; bases unmatched to any gene: 12. In germline, CDR1 is SGHRS, CDR2 YFSETQ. This CDR3 is built from 15 residues. CDR3 in DNA: TGCGCCAGTCGACAGGGAAGGATGAAGACAGATACGCAGTATTTT. Translated, it gives CASRQGRMKTDTQYF.

This clonotype was observed a few times. V usage is TRBV4-2 and J usage is TRBJ2-5, with 9 nucleotides matching TRBD2. The CDR3 sequence is 13 residues long. Germline values: CDR1 LGHNA, CDR2 YNFKEQ. The V segment lost 5 bases and the J segment 4 bases; nucleotides outside the gene matches: 2. This CDR3 is CASSYSGGETQYF. The DNA of the CDR3 is TGTGCCAGCAGCTATAGCGGGGGAGAGACCCAGTACTTC.

The chain uses TRBV29-1 and TRBJ1-1, with D unclear. Germline V gene data show CDR1 as SQVTM and CDR2 as ANQGSEA. The CDR3 consists of 12 residues. V lost 6 bases and J 4 bases, leaving 12 bases between the germline ends. The CDR3 nucleotides are TGCAGCGTACGGTTCGCAGCCACTGAAGCTTTCTTT. As protein: CSVRFAATEAFF.

The V call is TRBV11-2, the J call TRBJ2-3; D remains unclear. Germline values: CDR1 SGHAT, CDR2 FQNNGV. The CDR3 runs to 17 residues. V shed 2 bases and J shed 4 bases, with 19 bases lying between them. In DNA form, the CDR3 reads TGTGCCAGCAGCTTAAGAGTGTTAGTAGGGCGCCCAGATACGCAGTATTTT. It codes for CASSLRVLVGRPDTQYF.

This chain connects TRBV10-3 to TRBJ2-3; tentatively, D is TRBD1 or TRBD2 (6 bases each). The CDR3 is 13 residues long. V was cut by 8 bases and J by 0 bases, with 9 bases left in between. Germline V gives CDR1 ENHRY, CDR2 SYGVKD. In nucleotides, the CDR3 is TGTGCCATCGGGGGGCTAAGCACAGATACGCAGTATTTT. It yields the protein CAIGGLSTDTQYF.

The genes are TRBV12-3 or TRBV12-4 and TRBJ2-1, with D perhaps TRBD2 (6 bases). The CDR3 consists of 10 residues. V lost 8 bases and J lost 10, with 9 bases in between. In nucleotides, the CDR3 is TGTGCCAGCTTTCGGGGGGAGCAGTTCTTC. Translating gives CASFRGEQFF.

A few counts support this clonotype. This chain links TRBV12-3 or TRBV12-4 with TRBJ1-4, with 7 bases fitting TRBD1. V dropped 2 bases and J dropped 3; count of bases not matched to a gene: 0. The CDR3 has 14 residues. CDR3 amino acids: CASSLRGPNEKLFF. The CDR3 DNA reads as TGTGCCAGCAGTTTAAGGGGGCCTAATGAAAAACTGTTTTTT.

In its sample, this clonotype was seen a few times. The chain employs TRBV5-5 and TRBJ2-5; tentatively, D is TRBD1 (8 bases). Trimming shortened V by 3 bases and J by 5 bases, and 20 bases separated the two germline ends. Germline assignment: CDR1 SGHKS and CDR2 YYEKEE (reference sequence). The CDR3 sequence is 16 residues long. CDR3 nucleotide sequence: TGTGCCAGCAGCTATCTTCAGACAGGGGAGGGGGAGACCCAGTACTTC. This translates into CASSYLQTGEGETQYF.

The chain couples TRBV20-1 to TRBJ2-1; 11 bases fit TRBD2. V lost 6 bases to trimming and J lost 9 bases; unmatched junction nucleotides: 7. The CDR3 length is 13 residues. Germline CDR1 DFQATT, CDR2 SNEGSKA (reference sequence). The CDR3 loop is CSAFSGGASEQFF. In DNA, the CDR3 is TGCAGTGCCTTTAGCGGGGGGGCTAGTGAGCAGTTCTTC.